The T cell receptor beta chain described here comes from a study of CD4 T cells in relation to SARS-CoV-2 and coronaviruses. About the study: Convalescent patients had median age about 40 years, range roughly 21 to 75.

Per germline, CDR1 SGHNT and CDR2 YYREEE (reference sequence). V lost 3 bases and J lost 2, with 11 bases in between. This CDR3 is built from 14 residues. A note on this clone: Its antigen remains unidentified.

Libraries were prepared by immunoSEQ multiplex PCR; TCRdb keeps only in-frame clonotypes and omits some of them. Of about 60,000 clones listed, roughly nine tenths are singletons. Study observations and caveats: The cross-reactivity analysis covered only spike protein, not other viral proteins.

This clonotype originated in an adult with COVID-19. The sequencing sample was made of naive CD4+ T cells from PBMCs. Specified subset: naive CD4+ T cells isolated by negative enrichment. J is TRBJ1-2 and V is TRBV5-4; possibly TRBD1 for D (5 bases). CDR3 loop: CASSWPGGNYGYTF. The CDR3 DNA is TGTGCCAGCAGCTGGCCCGGGGGGAACTATGGCTACACCTTC.